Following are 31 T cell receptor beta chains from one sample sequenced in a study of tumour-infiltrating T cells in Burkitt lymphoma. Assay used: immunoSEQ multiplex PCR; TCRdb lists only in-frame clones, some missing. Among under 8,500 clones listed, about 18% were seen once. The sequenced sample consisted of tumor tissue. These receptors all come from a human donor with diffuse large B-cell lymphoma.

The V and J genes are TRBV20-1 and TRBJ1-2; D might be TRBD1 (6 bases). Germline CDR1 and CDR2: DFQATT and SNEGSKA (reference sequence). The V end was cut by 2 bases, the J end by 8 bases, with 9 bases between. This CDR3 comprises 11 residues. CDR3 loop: CSARTGNGYTF. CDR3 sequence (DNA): TGCAGTGCTAGAACAGGGAACGGCTACACCTTC.

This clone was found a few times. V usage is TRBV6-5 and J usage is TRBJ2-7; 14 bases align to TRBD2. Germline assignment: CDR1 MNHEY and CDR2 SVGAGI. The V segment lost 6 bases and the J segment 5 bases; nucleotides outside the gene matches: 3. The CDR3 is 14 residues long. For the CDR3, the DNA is TGTGCCAGCAGGGGGACTAGCGGGAGCCACGAGCAGTACTTC. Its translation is CASRGTSGSHEQYF.

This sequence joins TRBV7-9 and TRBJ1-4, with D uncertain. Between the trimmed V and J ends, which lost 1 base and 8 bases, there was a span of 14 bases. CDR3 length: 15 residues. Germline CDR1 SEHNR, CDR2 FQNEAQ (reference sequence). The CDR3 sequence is CASSLGAGRVEKLFF. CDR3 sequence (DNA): TGTGCCAGCAGCTTAGGGGCCGGTAGGGTAGAAAAACTGTTTTTT.

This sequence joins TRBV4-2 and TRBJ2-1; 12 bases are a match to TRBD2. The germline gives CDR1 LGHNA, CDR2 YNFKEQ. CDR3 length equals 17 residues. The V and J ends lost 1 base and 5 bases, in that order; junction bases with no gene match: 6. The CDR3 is CASSQAATSGRNNEQFF. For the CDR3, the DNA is TGTGCCAGCAGCCAAGCCGCCACTAGCGGGAGGAACAATGAGCAGTTCTTC.

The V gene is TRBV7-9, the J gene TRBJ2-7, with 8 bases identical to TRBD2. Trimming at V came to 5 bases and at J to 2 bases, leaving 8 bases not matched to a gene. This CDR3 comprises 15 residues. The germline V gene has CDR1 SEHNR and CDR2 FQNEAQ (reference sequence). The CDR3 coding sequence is TGTGCCAGCAGCCCTATAGCGGGACCCGCCTACGAGCAGTACTTC. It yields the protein CASSPIAGPAYEQYF.

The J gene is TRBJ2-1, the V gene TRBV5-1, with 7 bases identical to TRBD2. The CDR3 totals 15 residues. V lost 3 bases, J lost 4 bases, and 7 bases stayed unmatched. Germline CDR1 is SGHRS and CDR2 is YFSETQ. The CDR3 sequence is CASSSIAGEYNEQFF. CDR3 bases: TGCGCCAGCAGCTCAATAGCGGGCGAATACAATGAGCAGTTCTTC.

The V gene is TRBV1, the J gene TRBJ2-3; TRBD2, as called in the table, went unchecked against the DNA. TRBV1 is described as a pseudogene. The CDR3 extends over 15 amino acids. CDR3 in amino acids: CTSSQDPGGTDTQYF. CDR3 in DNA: TGCACCAGCAGCCAAGATCCCGGAGGGACAGATACGCAGTATTTT.

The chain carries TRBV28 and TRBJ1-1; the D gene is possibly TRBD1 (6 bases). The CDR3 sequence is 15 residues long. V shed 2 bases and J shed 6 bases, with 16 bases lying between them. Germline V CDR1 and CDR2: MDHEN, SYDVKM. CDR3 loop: CASSLMGAAAAEAFF. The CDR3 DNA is TGTGCCAGCAGTTTAATGGGGGCTGCTGCTGCTGAAGCTTTCTTT.

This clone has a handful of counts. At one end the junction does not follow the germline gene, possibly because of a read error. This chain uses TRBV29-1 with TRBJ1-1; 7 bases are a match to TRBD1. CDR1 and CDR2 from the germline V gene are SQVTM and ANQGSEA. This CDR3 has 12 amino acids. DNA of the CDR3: TGCAGCGATGAAACAGGGGACACTGAAGCTTTCTTT. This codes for CSDETGDTEAFF.

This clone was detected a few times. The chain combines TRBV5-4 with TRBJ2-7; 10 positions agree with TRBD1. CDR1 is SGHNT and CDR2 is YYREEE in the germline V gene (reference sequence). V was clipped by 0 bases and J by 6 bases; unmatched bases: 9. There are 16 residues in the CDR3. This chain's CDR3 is CASSLATGTGAAEQYF. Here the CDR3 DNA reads TGTGCCAGCAGCTTGGCCACGGGGACAGGGGCCGCCGAGCAGTACTTC.

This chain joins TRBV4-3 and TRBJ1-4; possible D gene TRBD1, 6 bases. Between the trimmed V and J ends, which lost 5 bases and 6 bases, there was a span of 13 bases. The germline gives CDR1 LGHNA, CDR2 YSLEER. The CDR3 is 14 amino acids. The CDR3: CASSAGTLDEKLFF. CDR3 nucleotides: TGCGCCAGCAGCGCCGGGACACTGGATGAAAAACTGTTTTTT.

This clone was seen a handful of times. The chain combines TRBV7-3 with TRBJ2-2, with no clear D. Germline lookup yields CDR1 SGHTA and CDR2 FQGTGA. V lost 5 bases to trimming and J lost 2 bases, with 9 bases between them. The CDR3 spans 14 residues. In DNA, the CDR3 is TGTGCCAGCAGCCCCGGCTTTAACACCGGGGAGCTGTTTTTT. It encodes CASSPGFNTGELFF.

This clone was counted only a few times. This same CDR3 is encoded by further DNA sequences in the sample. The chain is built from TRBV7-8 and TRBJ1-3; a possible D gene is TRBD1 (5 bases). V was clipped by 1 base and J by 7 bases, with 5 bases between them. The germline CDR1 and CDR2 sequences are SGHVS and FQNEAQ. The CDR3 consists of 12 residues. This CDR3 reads CASSLEGNTIYF. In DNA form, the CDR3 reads TGTGCCAGCAGCTTAGAGGGGAACACCATATATTTT.

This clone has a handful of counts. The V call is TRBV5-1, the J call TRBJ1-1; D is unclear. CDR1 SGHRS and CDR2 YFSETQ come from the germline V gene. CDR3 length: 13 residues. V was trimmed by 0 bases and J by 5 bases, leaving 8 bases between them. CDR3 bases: TGCGCCAGCAGCTTGGATGGTGGTACTGAAGCTTTCTTT. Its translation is CASSLDGGTEAFF.

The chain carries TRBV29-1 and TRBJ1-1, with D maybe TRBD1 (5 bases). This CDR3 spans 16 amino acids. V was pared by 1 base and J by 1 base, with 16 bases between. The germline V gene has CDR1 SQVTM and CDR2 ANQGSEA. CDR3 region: CSVEATAWGWNTEAFF. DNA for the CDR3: TGCAGCGTTGAAGCGACAGCCTGGGGTTGGAACACTGAAGCTTTCTTT.

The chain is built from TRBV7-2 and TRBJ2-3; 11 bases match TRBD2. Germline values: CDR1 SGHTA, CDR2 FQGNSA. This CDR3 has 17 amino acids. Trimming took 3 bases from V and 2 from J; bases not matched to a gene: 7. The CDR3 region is CASSFGTSGTHTDTQYF. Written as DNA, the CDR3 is TGTGCCAGCAGCTTCGGGACTAGCGGAACCCACACAGATACGCAGTATTTT. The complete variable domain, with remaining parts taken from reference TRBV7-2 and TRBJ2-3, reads GAGVSQSPSNKVTEKGKDVELRCDPISGHTALYWYRQSLGQGLEFLIYFQGNSAPDKSGLPSDRFSAERTGGSVSTLTIQRTQQEDSAVYLCASSFGTSGTHTDTQYFGPGTRLTVL.

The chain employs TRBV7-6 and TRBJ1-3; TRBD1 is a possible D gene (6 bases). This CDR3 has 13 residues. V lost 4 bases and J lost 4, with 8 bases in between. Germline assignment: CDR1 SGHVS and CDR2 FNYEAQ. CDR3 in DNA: TGTGCCAGCAGCTCGGACAGAGGAAACACCATATATTTT. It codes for CASSSDRGNTIYF.

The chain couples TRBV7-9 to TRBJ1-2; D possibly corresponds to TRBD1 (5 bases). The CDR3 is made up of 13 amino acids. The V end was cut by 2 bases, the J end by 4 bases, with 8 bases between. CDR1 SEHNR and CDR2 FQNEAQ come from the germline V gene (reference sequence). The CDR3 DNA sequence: TGTGCCAGCAGCTTATCGGGGGGCTATGGCTACACCTTC. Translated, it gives CASSLSGGYGYTF.

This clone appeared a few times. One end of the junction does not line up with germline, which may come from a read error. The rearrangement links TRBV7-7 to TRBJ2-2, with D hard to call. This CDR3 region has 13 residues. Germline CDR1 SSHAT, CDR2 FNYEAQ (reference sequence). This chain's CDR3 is CASSLSVTGELFF. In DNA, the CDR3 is TGTGCTAGCAGCTTATCGGTCACCGGGGAGCTGTTTTTT.

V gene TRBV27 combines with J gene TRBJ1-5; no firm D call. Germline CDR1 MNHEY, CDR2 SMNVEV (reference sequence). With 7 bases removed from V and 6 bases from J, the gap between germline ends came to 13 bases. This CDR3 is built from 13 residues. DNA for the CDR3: TGTGCCAGCACCCGGGCCCGGGGTCAGCCCCAGCATTTT. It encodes CASTRARGQPQHF.

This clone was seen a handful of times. CDR3 loop: CASRDDGNYGYTF. The CDR3 nucleotides are TGCGCCAGCAGAGACGACGGCAACTATGGCTACACCTTC. The chain links TRBV10-2 to TRBJ1-2, with D unclear. CDR1 is WSHSY, CDR2 SAAADI, per germline. This CDR3 comprises 13 residues. V dropped 6 bases and J dropped 2 bases, with 10 bases sitting between them.

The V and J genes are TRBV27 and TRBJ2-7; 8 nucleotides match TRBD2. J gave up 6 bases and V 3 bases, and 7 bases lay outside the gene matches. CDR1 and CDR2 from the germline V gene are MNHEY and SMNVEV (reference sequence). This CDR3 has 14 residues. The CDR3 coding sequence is TGTGCCAGCAGTTTCCGGACTAGCTCTGCCGAGCAGTACTTC. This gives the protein CASSFRTSSAEQYF.

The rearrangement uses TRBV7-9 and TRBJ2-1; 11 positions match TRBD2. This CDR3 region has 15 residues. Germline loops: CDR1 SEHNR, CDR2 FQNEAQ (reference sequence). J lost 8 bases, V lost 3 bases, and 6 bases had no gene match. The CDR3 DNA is TGTGCCAGCAGCTTTTTAGCGGGAGGGCCGGATGAGCAGTTCTTC. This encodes CASSFLAGGPDEQFF.

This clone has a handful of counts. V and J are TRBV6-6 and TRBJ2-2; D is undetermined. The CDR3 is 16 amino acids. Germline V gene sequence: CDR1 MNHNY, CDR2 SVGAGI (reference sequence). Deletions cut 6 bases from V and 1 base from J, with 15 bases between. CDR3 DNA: TGTGCCAGCAGCCCACCAGACTCCTGGAACACCGGGGAGCTGTTTTTT. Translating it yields CASSPPDSWNTGELFF.

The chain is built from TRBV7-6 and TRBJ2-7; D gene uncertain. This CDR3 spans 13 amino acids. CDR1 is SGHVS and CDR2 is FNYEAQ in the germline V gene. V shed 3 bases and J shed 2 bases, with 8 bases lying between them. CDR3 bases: TGTGCCAGCAGCTTGGACGACACCTACGAGCAGTACTTC. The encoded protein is CASSLDDTYEQYF. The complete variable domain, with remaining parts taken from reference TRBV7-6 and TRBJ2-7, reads GAGVSQSPRYKVTKRGQDVALRCDPISGHVSLYWYRQALGQGPEFLTYFNYEAQQDKSGLPNDRFSAERPEGSISTLTIQRTEQRDSAMYRCASSLDDTYEQYFGPGTRLTVT.

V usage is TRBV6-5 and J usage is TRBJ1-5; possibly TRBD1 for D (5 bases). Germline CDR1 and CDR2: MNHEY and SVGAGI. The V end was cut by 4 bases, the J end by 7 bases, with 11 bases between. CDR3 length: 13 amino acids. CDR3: CASSFGHLQPQHF. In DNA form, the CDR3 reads TGTGCCAGCAGTTTCGGACATTTGCAGCCCCAGCATTTT.

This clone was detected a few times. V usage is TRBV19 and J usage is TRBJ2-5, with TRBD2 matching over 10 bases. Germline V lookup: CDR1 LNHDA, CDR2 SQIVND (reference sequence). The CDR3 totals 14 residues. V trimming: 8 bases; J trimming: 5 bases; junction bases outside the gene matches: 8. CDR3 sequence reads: CASRPSGSFETQYF. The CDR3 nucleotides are TGTGCCAGTCGGCCTAGCGGGAGTTTTGAGACCCAGTACTTC.

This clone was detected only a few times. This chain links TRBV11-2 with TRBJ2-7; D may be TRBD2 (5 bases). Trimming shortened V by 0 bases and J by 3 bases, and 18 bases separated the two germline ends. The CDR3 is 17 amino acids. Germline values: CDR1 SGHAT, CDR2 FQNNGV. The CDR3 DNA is TGTGCCAGCAGCTTAGAATGGGCACGGGATAATTTCTACGAGCAGTACTTC. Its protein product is CASSLEWARDNFYEQYF.

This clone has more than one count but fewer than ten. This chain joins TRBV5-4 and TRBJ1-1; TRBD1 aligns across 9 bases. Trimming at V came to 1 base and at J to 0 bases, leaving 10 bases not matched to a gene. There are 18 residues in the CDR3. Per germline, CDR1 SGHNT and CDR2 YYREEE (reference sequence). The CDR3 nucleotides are TGTGCCAGCAGCTTGTACCGCGGGACAGGGATCCTGAACACTGAAGCTTTCTTT. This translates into CASSLYRGTGILNTEAFF. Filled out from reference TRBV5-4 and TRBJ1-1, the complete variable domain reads ETGVTQSPTHLIKTRGQQVTLRCSSQSGHNTVSWYQQALGQGPQFIFQYYREEENGRGNFPPRFSGLQFPNYSSELNVNALELDDSALYLCASSLYRGTGILNTEAFFGQGTRLTVV.

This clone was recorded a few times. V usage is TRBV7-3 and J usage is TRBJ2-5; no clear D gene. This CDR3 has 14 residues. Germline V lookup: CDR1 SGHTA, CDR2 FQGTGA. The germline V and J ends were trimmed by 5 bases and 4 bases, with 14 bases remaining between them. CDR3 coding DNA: TGTGCCAGCAGCCCTTATTTCGATTCAGAGACCCAGTACTTC. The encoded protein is CASSPYFDSETQYF.

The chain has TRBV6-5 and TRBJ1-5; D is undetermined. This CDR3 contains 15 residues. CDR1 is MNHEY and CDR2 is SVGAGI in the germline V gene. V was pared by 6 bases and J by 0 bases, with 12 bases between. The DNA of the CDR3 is TGTGCCAGCAGAACGTACGGCAGTAGCAATCAGCCCCAGCATTTT. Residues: CASRTYGSSNQPQHF.